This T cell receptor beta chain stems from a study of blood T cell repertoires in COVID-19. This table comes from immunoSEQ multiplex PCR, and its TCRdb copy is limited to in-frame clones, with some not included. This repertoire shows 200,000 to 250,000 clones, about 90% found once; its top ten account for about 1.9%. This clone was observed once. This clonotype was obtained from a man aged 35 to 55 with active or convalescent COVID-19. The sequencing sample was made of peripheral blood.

The CDR3 protein is CASSLDSGGWNGYTF. CDR3 in DNA: TGTGCCAGCAGTTTAGATTCGGGGGGTTGGAATGGCTACACCTTC. The V and J genes are TRBV27 and TRBJ1-2; maybe TRBD1 (5 bases). The V gene lost 2 bases and the J gene lost 6 bases, with 16 bases spanning the gap. The CDR3 totals 15 residues. Germline V lookup: CDR1 MNHEY, CDR2 SMNVEV (reference sequence).